This entry lists 22 T cell receptor beta chains sequenced from one sample in a study of cytomegalovirus exposure and HLA in healthy donors. A multiplex PCR was run with 60 Vbeta primers and 13 Jbeta primers. Method: immunoSEQ multiplex PCR; TCRdb's copy keeps in-frame clones and lacks some. This table holds 120,000 to 150,000 clones, about 80% found once. Source material: PBMCs. The receptors come from a woman between 40 and 50 years old in good health and CMV-seropositive.

The chain joins TRBV2 to TRBJ2-5; TRBD2 aligns across 13 bases. The J segment lost 5 bases and the V segment lost 3 bases, leaving 9 bases of the junction unmatched. The germline gives CDR1 SNHLY, CDR2 FYNNEI. This CDR3 is built from 17 residues. CDR3 nucleotides: TGTGCCAGCAGTGAGGGACTAGCGGGATTGGGGGGGGAGACCCAGTACTTC. Its protein product is CASSEGLAGLGGETQYF.

This clone came up once. The V gene is TRBV2, the J gene TRBJ2-7, with 9 nucleotides matching TRBD1. The germline gives CDR1 SNHLY, CDR2 FYNNEI. The CDR3 extends over 13 amino acids. The junction had 7 bases not matched to a gene; V was cut back by 5 bases and J by 8 bases. The CDR3 region is CASSLEQGAKQYF. The CDR3 nucleotides read TGTGCCAGCAGTTTAGAACAGGGGGCAAAGCAGTACTTC.

This chain connects TRBV13 to TRBJ2-7; a possible D gene is TRBD2 (5 bases). The CDR3 has 14 amino acids. Germline CDR1 PRHDT, CDR2 FYEKMQ (reference sequence). The germline V and J ends were trimmed by 6 bases and 2 bases, with 14 bases remaining between them. Written as DNA, the CDR3 is TGTGCCAGCAGTAGGTCAGCGGAGGCCTACGAGCAGTACTTC. Its translation: CASSRSAEAYEQYF.

J is TRBJ1-2 and V is TRBV28, with 8 nucleotides matching TRBD1. Losses at the gene ends were 6 bases for V and 3 bases for J; bases not matched to a gene: 6. CDR1 and CDR2 (germline): MDHEN, SYDVKM. The length of the CDR3 is 14 residues. The CDR3 spells CASRRTGFDYGYTF. The CDR3 bases are TGTGCCAGCAGGAGGACAGGGTTCGACTATGGCTACACCTTC.

This clone was observed a single time. Within the sample, other DNA sequences also encode this same CDR3. The rearrangement links TRBV20-1 to TRBJ1-2; no definite D call. V gave up 4 bases and J gave up 1 base, with 4 bases separating them. This CDR3 has 11 residues. The germline gives CDR1 DFQATT, CDR2 SNEGSKA (reference sequence). The CDR3 DNA sequence: TGCAGTGCTACTTTTAACTATGGCTACACCTTC. Translation: CSATFNYGYTF.

Here the CDR3 DNA reads TGCGCCAGCAGCTTCCTAACAGGGGGAATAGACTACGAGCAGTACTTC. It translates to CASSFLTGGIDYEQYF. This chain connects TRBV5-1 to TRBJ2-7; 8 positions agree with TRBD1. The CDR3 is 16 residues long. V lost 2 bases, J lost 3 bases, and 10 bases stayed unmatched. Germline CDR1 SGHRS, CDR2 YFSETQ.

Only a few counts were recorded for this clone. The chain is built from TRBV7-6 and TRBJ2-3; a weak D match, TRBD1 (6 bases). CDR1 SGHVS and CDR2 FNYEAQ come from the germline V gene. There are 16 residues in the CDR3. Trimming removed 1 base at V and 0 bases at J, with 11 bases between. CDR3 in amino acids: CASSLVAGVSTDTQYF. The CDR3 nucleotides are TGTGCCAGCAGCTTAGTGGCAGGGGTTAGCACAGATACGCAGTATTTT.

The rearrangement links TRBV4-2 to TRBJ1-6; TRBD1 is a possible D gene (5 bases). Germline values: CDR1 LGHNA, CDR2 YNFKEQ. V dropped 3 bases and J dropped 7 bases, with 16 bases sitting between them. The CDR3 has 16 amino acids. The CDR3 DNA follows: TGTGCCAGCAGCCATGGGGTCGGGACTCCGAATTCACCCCTCCACTTT. This codes for CASSHGVGTPNSPLHF.

This clone showed up just a few times. The V call is TRBV7-9, the J call TRBJ1-4; 7 bases line up with TRBD1. Germline V gives CDR1 SEHNR, CDR2 FQNEAQ (reference sequence). V shed 5 bases, J shed 7 bases, and the junction held 10 bases outside the gene matches. This CDR3 has 15 amino acids. The CDR3: CASSPRQGGGEKLFF. DNA for the CDR3: TGTGCCAGCAGCCCCCGGCAGGGGGGAGGTGAAAAACTGTTTTTT.

The chain carries TRBV29-1 and TRBJ2-3, with TRBD2 matching over 7 bases. This CDR3 has 18 residues. CDR1 SQVTM and CDR2 ANQGSEA come from the germline V gene. J gave up 0 bases and V 0 bases, and 12 bases lay outside the gene matches. CDR3 loop: CSVEDNWDYGPSTDTQYF. Written as DNA, the CDR3 is TGCAGCGTTGAAGATAATTGGGACTACGGGCCAAGCACAGATACGCAGTATTTT.

The V call is TRBV18, the J call TRBJ1-5; the D gene is possibly TRBD1 (6 bases). CDR3 length equals 15 residues. V was trimmed by 4 bases and J by 5 bases, leaving 15 bases between them. In germline, CDR1 is KGHSH, CDR2 LQKENI. CDR3 coding DNA: TGTGCCAGCTCACGGGCGGGCGGGGGCGATCAGCCCCAGCATTTT. Encoded protein: CASSRAGGGDQPQHF.

The chain couples TRBV19 to TRBJ2-7; tentative D call: TRBD1 (7 bases). V gave up 3 bases and J gave up 6 bases, with 9 bases separating them. This CDR3 has 12 residues. Germline CDR1 is LNHDA and CDR2 is SQIVND (reference sequence). CDR3 sequence: CASSMQGGEQYF. The CDR3 DNA follows: TGTGCCAGTAGTATGCAGGGGGGCGAGCAGTACTTC.

The rearrangement links TRBV19 to TRBJ1-2, with 7 bases that match TRBD1. The CDR3 runs 18 residues. Germline trimming cut 2 bases from V and 3 bases from J; bases unmatched to any gene: 15. The germline V gene encodes CDR1 LNHDA and CDR2 SQIVND (reference sequence). In DNA form, the CDR3 reads TGTGCCAGTAGTATAACAGGGGTAAGGCGCTCTCTGGACTATGGCTACACCTTC. Translated, it gives CASSITGVRRSLDYGYTF.

V gene TRBV5-1 combines with J gene TRBJ1-5; D not certain. CDR1 SGHRS and CDR2 YFSETQ come from the germline V gene. This CDR3 has 13 residues. V gave up 2 bases and J gave up 4 bases, with 7 bases separating them. CDR3 bases: TGCGCCAGCAGCTTATCTGTGAATCAGCCCCAGCATTTT. It translates to CASSLSVNQPQHF.

This chain links TRBV6-5 with TRBJ2-1, with D tentatively TRBD2 (6 bases). CDR3 length: 14 amino acids. The V and J ends lost 2 bases and 7 bases respectively, with 12 bases between them. Germline V gene sequence: CDR1 MNHEY, CDR2 SVGAGI. CDR3 residues: CASSYAELANEQFF. The DNA of the CDR3 is TGTGCCAGCAGTTACGCAGAACTAGCTAATGAGCAGTTCTTC.

This sequence joins TRBV18 and TRBJ2-1; 9 bases are a match to TRBD1. This CDR3 has 14 amino acids. Losses at the gene ends were 6 bases for V and 8 bases for J; bases not matched to a gene: 8. Germline CDR1 is KGHSH and CDR2 is LQKENI. DNA for the CDR3: TGTGCCAGCTCCGGGACAGGGTCGTTCGATGAGCAGTTCTTC. Its protein product is CASSGTGSFDEQFF.

The V and J genes are TRBV11-3 and TRBJ2-5; a possible D gene is TRBD2 (6 bases). The CDR3 covers 14 residues. The ends were cut back, 8 bases at V and 2 bases at J, with 15 bases in the middle. CDR1 and CDR2 (germline): SGHNT, YENEEA. The CDR3 spells CASRYGGSQETQYF. The CDR3 DNA is TGTGCCAGCCGCTATGGGGGGTCGCAAGAGACCCAGTACTTC.

The rearrangement uses TRBV13 and TRBJ2-1; 10 bases fit TRBD2. CDR1 is PRHDT, CDR2 FYEKMQ, per germline (reference sequence). This CDR3 spans 19 amino acids. V lost 1 base, J lost 1 base, and 10 bases stayed unmatched. The CDR3 loop is CASSLEVGTSEVSYNEQFF. CDR3 nucleotides: TGTGCCAGCAGCTTAGAAGTAGGGACTAGCGAGGTGTCCTACAATGAGCAGTTCTTC.

V usage is TRBV30 and J usage is TRBJ2-1, with TRBD1 as a possible D gene (5 bases). The CDR3 length is 14 residues. In germline, CDR1 is GTSNPN, CDR2 SVGIG (reference sequence). The germline V and J ends were trimmed by 4 bases and 7 bases, with 17 bases remaining between them. The CDR3 DNA reads as TGTGCCTGGAATCTAAGGGGCATCTCAAATGAGCAGTTCTTC. This sequence encodes CAWNLRGISNEQFF.

V and J are TRBV6-1 and TRBJ2-7; the D gene is possibly TRBD1 (6 bases). Germline lookup yields CDR1 MNHNS and CDR2 SASEGT. The CDR3 covers 15 residues. V dropped 6 bases and J dropped 1 base, with 16 bases sitting between them. Here the CDR3 DNA reads TGTGCCAGCAGAGTCGGCAGGGGATCTTCCTACGAGCAGTACTTC. Amino acid sequence: CASRVGRGSSYEQYF.

The chain has TRBV19 and TRBJ2-1; D possibly corresponds to TRBD2 (5 bases). This CDR3 region has 15 residues. V was clipped by 2 bases and J by 0 bases, with 8 bases between them. The V gene's germline CDR1 is LNHDA and CDR2 SQIVND (reference sequence). Here the CDR3 reads CASSIQTTSYNEQFF. DNA of the CDR3: TGTGCCAGTAGTATACAGACTACCTCCTACAATGAGCAGTTCTTC.

This rearrangement joins TRBV27 to TRBJ2-3; TRBD1 matches at 12 bases. Germline CDR1 is MNHEY and CDR2 is SMNVEV (reference sequence). Trimming took 5 bases from V and 6 from J; bases not matched to a gene: 9. The CDR3 spans 16 residues. In DNA, the CDR3 is TGTGCCAGCAGTCCTATACCGGGACAGGGGGCGGATACGCAGTATTTT. It specifies CASSPIPGQGADTQYF.